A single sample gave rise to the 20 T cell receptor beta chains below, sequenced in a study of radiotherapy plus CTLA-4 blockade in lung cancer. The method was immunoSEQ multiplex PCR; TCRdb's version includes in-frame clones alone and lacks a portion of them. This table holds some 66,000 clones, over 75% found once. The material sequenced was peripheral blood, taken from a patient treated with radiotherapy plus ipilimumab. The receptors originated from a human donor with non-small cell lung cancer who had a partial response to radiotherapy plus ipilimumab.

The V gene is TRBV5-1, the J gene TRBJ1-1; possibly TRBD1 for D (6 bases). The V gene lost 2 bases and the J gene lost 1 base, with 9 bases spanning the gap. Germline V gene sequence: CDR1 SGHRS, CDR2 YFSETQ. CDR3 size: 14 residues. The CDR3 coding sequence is TGCGCCAGCAGCTTACTACAGGGGAACACTGAAGCTTTCTTT. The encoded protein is CASSLLQGNTEAFF.

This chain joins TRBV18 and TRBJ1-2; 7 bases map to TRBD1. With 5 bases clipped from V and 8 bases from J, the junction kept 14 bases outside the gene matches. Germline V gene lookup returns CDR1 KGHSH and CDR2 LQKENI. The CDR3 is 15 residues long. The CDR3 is CASSTGQVTGLGYTF. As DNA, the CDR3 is TGTGCCAGCTCAACTGGACAGGTAACCGGTCTCGGCTACACCTTC.

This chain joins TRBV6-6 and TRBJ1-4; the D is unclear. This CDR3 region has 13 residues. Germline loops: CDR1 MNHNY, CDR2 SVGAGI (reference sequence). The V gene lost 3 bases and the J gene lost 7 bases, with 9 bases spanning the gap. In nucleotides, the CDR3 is TGTGCCAGCAGTTATCAGTCACGTGAAAAACTGTTTTTT. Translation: CASSYQSREKLFF.

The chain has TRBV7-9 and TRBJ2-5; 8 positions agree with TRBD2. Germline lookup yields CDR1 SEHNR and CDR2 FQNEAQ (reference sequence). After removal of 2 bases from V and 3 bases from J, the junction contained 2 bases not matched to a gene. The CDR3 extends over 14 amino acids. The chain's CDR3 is CASSLTSGKETQYF. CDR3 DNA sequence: TGTGCCAGCAGCTTAACTAGCGGTAAAGAGACCCAGTACTTC. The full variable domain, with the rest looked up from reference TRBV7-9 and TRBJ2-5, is DTGVSQNPRHKITKRGQNVTFRCDPISEHNRLYWYRQTLGQGPEFLTYFQNEAQLEKSRLLSDRFSAERPKGSFSTLEIQRTEQGDSAMYLCASSLTSGKETQYFGPGTRLLVL.

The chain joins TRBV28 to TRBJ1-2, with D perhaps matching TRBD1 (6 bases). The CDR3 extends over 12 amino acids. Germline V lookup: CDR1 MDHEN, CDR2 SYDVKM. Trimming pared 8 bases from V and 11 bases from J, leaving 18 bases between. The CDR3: CASGTRQVGYTF. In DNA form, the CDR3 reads TGTGCCAGCGGGACAAGACAGGTTGGGTACACCTTC.

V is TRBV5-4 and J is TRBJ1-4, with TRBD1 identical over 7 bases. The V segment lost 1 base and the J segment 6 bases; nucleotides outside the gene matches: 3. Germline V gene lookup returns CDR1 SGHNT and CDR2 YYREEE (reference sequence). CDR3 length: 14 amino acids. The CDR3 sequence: CASSLTGTDEKLFF. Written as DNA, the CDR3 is TGTGCCAGCAGCTTGACCGGGACAGATGAAAAACTGTTTTTT.

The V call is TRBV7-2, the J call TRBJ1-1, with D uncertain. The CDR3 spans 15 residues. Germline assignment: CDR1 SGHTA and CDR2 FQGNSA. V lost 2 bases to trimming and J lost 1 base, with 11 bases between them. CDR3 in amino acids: CASSLTGYQNTEAFF. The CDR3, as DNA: TGTGCCAGCAGCTTAACGGGGTATCAGAACACTGAAGCTTTCTTT. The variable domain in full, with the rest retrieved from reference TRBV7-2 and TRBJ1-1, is GAGVSQSPSNKVTEKGKDVELRCDPISGHTALYWYRQSLGQGLEFLIYFQGNSAPDKSGLPSDRFSAERTGGSVSTLTIQRTQQEDSAVYLCASSLTGYQNTEAFFGQGTRLTVV.

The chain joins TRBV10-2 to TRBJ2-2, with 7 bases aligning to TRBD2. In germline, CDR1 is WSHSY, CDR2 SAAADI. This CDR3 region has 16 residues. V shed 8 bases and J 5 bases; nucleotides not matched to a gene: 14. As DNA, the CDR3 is TGCGCCAGCTTCGAATGGGGGGGTCCAGAAACCGGGGAGCTGTTTTTT. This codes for CASFEWGGPETGELFF.

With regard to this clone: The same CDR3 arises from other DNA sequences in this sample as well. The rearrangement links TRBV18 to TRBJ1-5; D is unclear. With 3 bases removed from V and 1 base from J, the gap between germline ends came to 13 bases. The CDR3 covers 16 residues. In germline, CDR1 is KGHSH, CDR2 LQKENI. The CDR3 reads CASSPAAPTSNQPQHF. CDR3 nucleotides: TGTGCCAGCTCACCCGCGGCCCCAACCAGCAATCAGCCCCAGCATTTT. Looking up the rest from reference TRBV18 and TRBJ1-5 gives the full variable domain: NAGVMQNPRHLVRRRGQEARLRCSPMKGHSHVYWYRQLPEEGLKFMVYLQKENIIDESGMPKERFSAEFPKEGPSILRIQQVVRGDSAAYFCASSPAAPTSNQPQHFGDGTRLSIL.

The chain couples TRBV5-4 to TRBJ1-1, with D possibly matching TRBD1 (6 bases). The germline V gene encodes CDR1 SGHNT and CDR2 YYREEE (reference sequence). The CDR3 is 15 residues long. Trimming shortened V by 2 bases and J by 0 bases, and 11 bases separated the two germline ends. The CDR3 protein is CASSLPGTLNTEAFF. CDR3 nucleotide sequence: TGTGCCAGCAGCTTACCCGGGACATTGAACACTGAAGCTTTCTTT.

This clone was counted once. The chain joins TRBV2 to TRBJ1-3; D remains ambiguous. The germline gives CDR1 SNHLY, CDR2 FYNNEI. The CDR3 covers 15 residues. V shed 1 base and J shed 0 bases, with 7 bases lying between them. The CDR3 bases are TGTGCCAGCAGTGAAGTGGGAGGCTCTGGAAACACCATATATTTT. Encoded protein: CASSEVGGSGNTIYF.

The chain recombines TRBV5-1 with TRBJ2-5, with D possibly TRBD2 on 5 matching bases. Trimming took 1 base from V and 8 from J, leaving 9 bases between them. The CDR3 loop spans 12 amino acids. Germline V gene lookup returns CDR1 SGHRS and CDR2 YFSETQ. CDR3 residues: CASSLTGYTQYF. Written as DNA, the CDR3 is TGCGCCAGCAGCTTGACGGGGTACACCCAGTACTTC.

The CDR3 sequence: CASSSERGYEQYF. CDR3 nucleotide sequence: TGTGCCAGCAGCTCCGAACGCGGTTACGAGCAGTACTTC. This rearrangement joins TRBV7-6 to TRBJ2-7; no clear D. The germline V gene has CDR1 SGHVS and CDR2 FNYEAQ. CDR3 length: 13 amino acids. Trimming pared 4 bases from V and 4 bases from J, leaving 11 bases between.

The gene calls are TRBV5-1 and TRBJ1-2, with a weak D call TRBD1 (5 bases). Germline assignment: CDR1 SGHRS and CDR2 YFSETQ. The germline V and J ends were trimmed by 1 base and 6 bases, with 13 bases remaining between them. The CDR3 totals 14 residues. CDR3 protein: CASSLLAGNNGYTF. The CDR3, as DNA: TGCGCCAGCAGCTTGTTGGCAGGGAATAATGGCTACACCTTC.

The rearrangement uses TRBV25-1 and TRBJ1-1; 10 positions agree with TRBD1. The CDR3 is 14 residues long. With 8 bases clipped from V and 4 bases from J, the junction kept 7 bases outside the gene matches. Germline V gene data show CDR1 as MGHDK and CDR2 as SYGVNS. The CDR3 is CASGGWTGGTEAFF. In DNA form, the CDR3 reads TGTGCCAGCGGGGGTTGGACAGGGGGCACTGAAGCTTTCTTT.

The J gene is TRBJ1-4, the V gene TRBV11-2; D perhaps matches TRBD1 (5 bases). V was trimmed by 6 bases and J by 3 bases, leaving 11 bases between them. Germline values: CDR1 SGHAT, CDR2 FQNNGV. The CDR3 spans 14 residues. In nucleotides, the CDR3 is TGTGCCAGCAGACCTCAGGGTCCTAATGAAAAACTGTTTTTT. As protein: CASRPQGPNEKLFF.

The CDR3 DNA reads TGTGCCAGCAGTTTAGCTAGCCGGGGCTCCTACGAGCAGTACTTC. It is translated as CASSLASRGSYEQYF. This sequence joins TRBV27 and TRBJ2-7; D may be TRBD2 (5 bases). Trimming took 2 bases from V and 0 from J, leaving 11 bases between them. The CDR3 length is 15 residues. Germline loops: CDR1 MNHEY, CDR2 SMNVEV (reference sequence).

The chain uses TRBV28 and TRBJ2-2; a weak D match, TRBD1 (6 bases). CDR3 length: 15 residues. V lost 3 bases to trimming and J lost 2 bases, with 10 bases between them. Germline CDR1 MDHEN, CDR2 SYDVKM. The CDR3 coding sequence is TGTGCCAGCAGTTTTAAGGGGGTCAACACCGGGGAGCTGTTTTTT. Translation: CASSFKGVNTGELFF.

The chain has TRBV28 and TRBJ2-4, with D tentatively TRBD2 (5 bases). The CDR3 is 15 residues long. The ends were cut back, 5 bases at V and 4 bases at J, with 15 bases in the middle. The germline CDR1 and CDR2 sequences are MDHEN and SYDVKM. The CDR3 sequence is CASSPPTTSKNIQYF. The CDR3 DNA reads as TGTGCCAGCAGTCCTCCGACTACGTCTAAAAACATTCAGTACTTC.

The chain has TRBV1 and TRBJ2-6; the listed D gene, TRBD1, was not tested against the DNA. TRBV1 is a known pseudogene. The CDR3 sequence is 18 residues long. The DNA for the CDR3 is TGCACCAGCAGGCCCCTGTGTTTGGCACAAAGTCGGGCCAACGTCCTGACTTTC. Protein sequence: CTSRPLCLAQSRANVLTF.